The T cell receptor (beta chain) under discussion was sequenced for a study of T cells in women clearing cervical HPV infection. Study background: Controls were women whose single incident HPV16 infection cleared within 12 months without precancer or cancer.

TCRdb's table, derived via immunoSEQ multiplex PCR, lists solely in-frame clones and lacks some. The specimen's table records around 13,000 clones. Remarks on this clone: What it recognizes is unknown. Sequencing ends 3 residues short of the CDR3 end; the germline J gene provides the rest.

CDR1 is SGHTA, CDR2 FQGNSA, per germline. The CDR3 consists of 13 residues. Overall study results and limits: Unknown T-cell numbers per sample may underlie the richness differences. CIN3+ cases had significantly higher TCR richness than controls; evenness did not differ. Combining TCR richness with V gene abundances gave around 0.83 AUC.

This receptor was identified in a woman between 18 and 75 years old with a cervical HPV16 infection that either progressed to CIN3+ or cleared (not recorded which). Sequencing was done on a sample of blood buffy coat. The chain recombines TRBV7-2 with TRBJ1-1; D remains unclear. The sequenced CDR3 bases are TGTGCCAGCAGCTTCGCGGGAGAAGAGACC. It is translated as CASSFAGEET. The CDR3 in full is CASSFAGEETAFF.